Below, 9 T cell receptor beta chains from the same sample are listed, as sequenced in a study of blood T cell repertoires in COVID-19. The method was immunoSEQ multiplex PCR; TCRdb's version includes in-frame clones alone and lacks a portion of them. The sample lists 200,000 to 300,000 clones, over 90% occurring once. The sequencing sample was made of peripheral blood. These receptors originate from a man aged 30 to 39 with COVID-19, enrolled during active disease.

The chain combines TRBV5-1 with TRBJ1-5, with TRBD1 identical over 7 bases. Trimming at V came to 3 bases and at J to 2 bases, leaving 2 bases not matched to a gene. Germline V gene data show CDR1 as SGHRS and CDR2 as YFSETQ. The CDR3 is 14 amino acids. CDR3 loop: CASSSGTGNQPQHF. CDR3 sequence (DNA): TGCGCCAGCAGCTCCGGGACAGGCAATCAGCCCCAGCATTTT. Looking up the rest from reference TRBV5-1 and TRBJ1-5 gives the full variable domain: KAGVTQTPRYLIKTRGQQVTLSCSPISGHRSVSWYQQTPGQGLQFLFEYFSETQRNKGNFPGRFSGRQFSNSRSEMNVSTLELGDSALYLCASSSGTGNQPQHFGDGTRLSIL.

This chain joins TRBV6-5 and TRBJ2-2; a possible D gene is TRBD1 (6 bases). The CDR3 consists of 12 residues. Germline-derived CDR1 and CDR2 are MNHEY and SVGAGI. V lost 6 bases and J 9 bases, leaving 11 bases between the germline ends. CDR3 coding DNA: TGTGCCAGCAGGGGCAGGGGCTGGGAGCTGTTTTTT. Translation gives CASRGRGWELFF.

The rearrangement uses TRBV9 and TRBJ2-5, with D possibly being TRBD2 (6 bases). Trimming removed 1 base from V and 2 bases from J, with 12 bases in between. This CDR3 region has 15 residues. The germline CDR1 and CDR2 sequences are SGDLS and YYNGEE. As DNA, the CDR3 is TGTGCCAGCAGCGTATCTTGGGGGGTACAAGAGACCCAGTACTTC. Protein: CASSVSWGVQETQYF.

The chain is built from TRBV9 and TRBJ1-1; 7 positions agree with TRBD1. The CDR3 covers 12 residues. From germline, CDR1 is SGDLS and CDR2 YYNGEE. V was pared by 4 bases and J by 9 bases, with 6 bases of the junction left unmatched. CDR3 coding DNA: TGTGCCAGCAGCCGCGGACAGGAACAAGCTTTCTTT. It specifies CASSRGQEQAFF.

This sequence joins TRBV2 and TRBJ1-4; the D is unclear. Germline V gene lookup returns CDR1 SNHLY and CDR2 FYNNEI. The CDR3 is 14 amino acids. The V and J ends lost 4 bases and 8 bases respectively, with 14 bases between them. The CDR3 region is CASSGRAVREKLFF. The CDR3 DNA is TGTGCCAGCAGTGGGAGGGCGGTCAGGGAAAAACTGTTTTTT.

V usage is TRBV6-5 and J usage is TRBJ2-1, with D perhaps matching TRBD2 (5 bases). The V end was cut by 6 bases, the J end by 2 bases, with 14 bases between. The CDR3 totals 15 residues. Germline-derived CDR1 and CDR2 are MNHEY and SVGAGI. The CDR3 nucleotides are TGTGCCAGCAGCTTAAGCGGTTCAACCTACAATGAGCAGTTCTTC. Its translation: CASSLSGSTYNEQFF.

The rearrangement links TRBV30 to TRBJ1-2; 8 bases align to TRBD1. The CDR3 is 13 residues long. CDR1 is GTSNPN and CDR2 is SVGIG in the germline V gene (reference sequence). Trimming cost V 2 bases and J 6 bases; bases outside gene matches: 5. The CDR3 region is CAWSRQGNHGYTF. The CDR3 bases are TGTGCCTGGAGTAGACAGGGGAACCATGGCTACACCTTC.

This sequence joins TRBV11-2 and TRBJ2-7; 8 bases agree with TRBD1. The CDR3 sequence is 14 residues long. Germline CDR1 and CDR2: SGHAT and FQNNGV. V lost 3 bases and J lost 4; bases outside the gene matches: 5. This CDR3 is CASSFSGGGYEQYF. CDR3 bases: TGTGCCAGCAGCTTTTCAGGGGGCGGTTACGAGCAGTACTTC.

V is TRBV5-4 and J is TRBJ1-1; no clear D. The germline V gene encodes CDR1 SGHNT and CDR2 YYREEE (reference sequence). The CDR3 spans 15 residues. The V and J ends lost 0 bases and 1 base respectively, with 10 bases between them. DNA of the CDR3: TGTGCCAGCAGCTTGGTTGGTAGCCCGAACACTGAAGCTTTCTTT. It codes for CASSLVGSPNTEAFF.